This entry describes one T cell receptor (beta chain). The repertoire was sequenced with immunoSEQ multiplex PCR; TCRdb's copy has only in-frame clones and lacks some. The profile shows approximately 150,000 clones, roughly 89% of them singletons. V gave up 2 bases and J gave up 4 bases, with 8 bases separating them. The CDR3 runs to 14 residues. Germline V gene lookup returns CDR1 MNHEY and CDR2 SMNVEV (reference sequence). This sample was included in a study of cytomegalovirus exposure and HLA in healthy donors. The specimen was PBMCs. This TCR derives from a young woman in good health and CMV-seropositive. This chain links TRBV27 with TRBJ1-4; D gene uncertain. Here the CDR3 reads CASSLMTGNEKLFF. The CDR3, as DNA: TGTGCCAGCAGTTTAATGACGGGTAATGAAAAACTGTTTTTT.